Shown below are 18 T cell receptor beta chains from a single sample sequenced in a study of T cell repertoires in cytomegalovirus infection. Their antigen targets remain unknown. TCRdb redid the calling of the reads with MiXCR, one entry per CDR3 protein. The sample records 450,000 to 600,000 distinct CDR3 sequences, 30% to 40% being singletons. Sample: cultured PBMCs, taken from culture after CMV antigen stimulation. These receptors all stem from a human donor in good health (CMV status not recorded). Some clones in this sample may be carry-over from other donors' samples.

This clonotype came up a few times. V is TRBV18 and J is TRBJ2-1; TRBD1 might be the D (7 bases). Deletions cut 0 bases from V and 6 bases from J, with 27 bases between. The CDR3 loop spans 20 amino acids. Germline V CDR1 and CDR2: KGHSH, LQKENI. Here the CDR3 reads CASSPPSTGDALAVSNEQFF. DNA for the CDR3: TGTGCCAGCTCACCACCGAGCACAGGGGATGCACTAGCCGTTTCCAATGAGCAGTTCTTC.

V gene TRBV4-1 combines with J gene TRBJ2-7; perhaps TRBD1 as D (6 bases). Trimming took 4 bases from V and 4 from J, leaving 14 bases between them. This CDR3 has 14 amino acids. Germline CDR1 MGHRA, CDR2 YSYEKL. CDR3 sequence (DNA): TGCGCCAGCAGCCTAGTCGGGGACACTTACGAGCAGTACTTC. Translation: CASSLVGDTYEQYF.

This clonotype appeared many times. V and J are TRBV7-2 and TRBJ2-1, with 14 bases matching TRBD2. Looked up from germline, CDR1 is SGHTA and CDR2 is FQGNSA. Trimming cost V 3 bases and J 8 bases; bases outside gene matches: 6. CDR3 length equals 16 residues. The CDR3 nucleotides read TGTGCCAGCAGCTTCGGACTAGCGGGAGGTCAGGATGAGCAGTTCTTC. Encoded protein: CASSFGLAGGQDEQFF.

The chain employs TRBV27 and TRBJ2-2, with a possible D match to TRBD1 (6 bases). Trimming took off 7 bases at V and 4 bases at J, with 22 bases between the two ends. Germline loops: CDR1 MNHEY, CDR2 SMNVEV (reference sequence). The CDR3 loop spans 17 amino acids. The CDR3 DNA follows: TGTGCCAGCACCCTCCGGATCAGGGGTTGGGGCACCGGGGAGCTGTTTTTT. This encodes CASTLRIRGWGTGELFF.

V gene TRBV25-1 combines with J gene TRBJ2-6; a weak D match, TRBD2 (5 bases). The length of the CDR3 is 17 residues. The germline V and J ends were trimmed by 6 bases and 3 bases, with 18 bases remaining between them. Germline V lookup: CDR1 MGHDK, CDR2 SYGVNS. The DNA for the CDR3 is TGTGCCAGCAGCCGGGCGGGTGGGAGTAGTGGGGCCAACGTCCTGACTTTC. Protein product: CASSRAGGSSGANVLTF.

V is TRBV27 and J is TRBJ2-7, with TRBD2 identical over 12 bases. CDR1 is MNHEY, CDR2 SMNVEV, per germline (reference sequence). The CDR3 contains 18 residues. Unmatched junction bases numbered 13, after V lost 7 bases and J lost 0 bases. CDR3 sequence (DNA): TGTGCCAGCAAATTAACTAGCGGGAGGCTAAATAGCTCCTACGAGCAGTACTTC. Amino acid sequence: CASKLTSGRLNSSYEQYF.

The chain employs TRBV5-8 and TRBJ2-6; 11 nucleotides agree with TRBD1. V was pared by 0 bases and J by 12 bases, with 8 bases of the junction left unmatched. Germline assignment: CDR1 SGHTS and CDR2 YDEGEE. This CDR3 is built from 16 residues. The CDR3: CASSLDTGTGGSVLTF. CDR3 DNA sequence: TGTGCCAGCAGCTTGGACACCGGGACAGGGGGATCCGTCCTGACTTTC.

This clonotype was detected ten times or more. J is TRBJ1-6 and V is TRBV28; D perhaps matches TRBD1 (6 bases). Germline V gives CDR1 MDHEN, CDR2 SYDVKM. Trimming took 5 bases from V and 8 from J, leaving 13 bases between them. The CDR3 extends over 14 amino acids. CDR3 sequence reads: CASSMAGADSPLHF. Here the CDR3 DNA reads TGTGCCAGCAGTATGGCAGGGGCGGATTCACCCCTCCACTTT.

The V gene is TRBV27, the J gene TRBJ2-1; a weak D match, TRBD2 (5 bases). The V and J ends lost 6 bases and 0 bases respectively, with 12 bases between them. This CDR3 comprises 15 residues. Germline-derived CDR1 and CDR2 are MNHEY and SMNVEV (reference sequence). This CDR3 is CASRPEAGSYNEQFF. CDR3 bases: TGTGCCAGCAGACCCGAGGCGGGCTCCTACAATGAGCAGTTCTTC.

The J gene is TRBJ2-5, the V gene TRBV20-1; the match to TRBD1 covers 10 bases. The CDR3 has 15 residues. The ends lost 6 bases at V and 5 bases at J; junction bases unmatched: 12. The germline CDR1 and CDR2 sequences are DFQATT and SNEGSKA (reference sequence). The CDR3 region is CSAPDRGGTLETQYF. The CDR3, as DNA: TGCAGTGCCCCGGACAGGGGGGGTACTTTGGAGACCCAGTACTTC.

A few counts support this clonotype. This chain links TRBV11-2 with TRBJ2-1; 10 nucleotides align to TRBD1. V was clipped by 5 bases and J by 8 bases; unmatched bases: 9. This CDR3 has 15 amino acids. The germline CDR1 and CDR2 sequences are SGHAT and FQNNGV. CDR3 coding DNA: TGTGCCAGCAGCCCGCCCGGGACAGGGGTCCATGAGCAGTTCTTC. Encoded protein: CASSPPGTGVHEQFF.

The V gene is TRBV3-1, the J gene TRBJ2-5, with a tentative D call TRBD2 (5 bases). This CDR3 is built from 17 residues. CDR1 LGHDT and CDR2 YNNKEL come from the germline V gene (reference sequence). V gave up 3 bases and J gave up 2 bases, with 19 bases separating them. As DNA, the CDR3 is TGTGCCAGCAGCCAGTTACGGACGGGAATTTCTCAAGAGACCCAGTACTTC. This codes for CASSQLRTGISQETQYF.

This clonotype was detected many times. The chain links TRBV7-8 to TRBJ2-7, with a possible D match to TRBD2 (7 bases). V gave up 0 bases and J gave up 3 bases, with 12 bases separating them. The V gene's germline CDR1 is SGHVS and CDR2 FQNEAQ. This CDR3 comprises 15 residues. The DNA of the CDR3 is TGTGCCAGCAGCTTAGCACAGGGAGGGAACTACGAGCAGTACTTC. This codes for CASSLAQGGNYEQYF.

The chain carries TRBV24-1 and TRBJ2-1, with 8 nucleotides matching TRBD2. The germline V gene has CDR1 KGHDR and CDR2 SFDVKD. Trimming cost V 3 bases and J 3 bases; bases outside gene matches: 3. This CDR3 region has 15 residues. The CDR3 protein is CATSDRSGSYNEQFF. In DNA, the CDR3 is TGTGCCACCAGTGATCGAAGCGGGAGCTACAATGAGCAGTTCTTC.

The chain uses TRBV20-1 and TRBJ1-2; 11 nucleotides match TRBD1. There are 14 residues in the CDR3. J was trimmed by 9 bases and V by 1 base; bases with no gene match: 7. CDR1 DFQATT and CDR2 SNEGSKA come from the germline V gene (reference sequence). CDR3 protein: CSARVPGQGVRYTF. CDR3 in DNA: TGCAGTGCTAGAGTGCCGGGACAGGGGGTGCGCTACACCTTC.

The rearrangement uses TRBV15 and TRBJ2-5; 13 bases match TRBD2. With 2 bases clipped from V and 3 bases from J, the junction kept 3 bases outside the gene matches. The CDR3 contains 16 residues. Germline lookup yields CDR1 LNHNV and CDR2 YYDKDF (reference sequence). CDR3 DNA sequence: TGTGCCACCAGCAGATTAGGACTAGCGGGAGAAGAGACCCAGTACTTC. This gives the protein CATSRLGLAGEETQYF.

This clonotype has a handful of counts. CDR3 region: CASSATGSGTQYF. The CDR3 DNA follows: TGTGCCAGCAGCGCGACAGGGTCGGGTACGCAGTATTTT. The chain employs TRBV7-2 and TRBJ2-3; 7 bases match TRBD1. The J segment lost 8 bases and the V segment lost 5 bases, leaving 7 bases of the junction unmatched. From germline, CDR1 is SGHTA and CDR2 FQGNSA. This CDR3 contains 13 residues.

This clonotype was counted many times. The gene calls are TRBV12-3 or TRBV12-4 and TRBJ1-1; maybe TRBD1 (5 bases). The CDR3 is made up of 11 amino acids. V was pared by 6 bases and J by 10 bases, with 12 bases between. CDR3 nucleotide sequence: TGTGCCAGCAGCCCGACAGTAGGAGCTTTCTTT. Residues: CASSPTVGAFF.